One and the same sample provided the 25 T cell receptor beta chains below, sequenced in a study of blood T cell repertoires in COVID-19. TCRdb's table, derived via immunoSEQ multiplex PCR, lists solely in-frame clones and lacks some. The sample consists of around 130,000 clones, around 86% of them appearing once. The specimen sequenced was peripheral blood. These receptors came from a man aged 35 to 55 with acute or convalescent COVID-19.

The table lists this clone with a count of one. This rearrangement joins TRBV6-6 to TRBJ2-6, with 7 bases that match TRBD1. Per germline, CDR1 MNHNY and CDR2 SVGAGI (reference sequence). The J segment lost 3 bases and the V segment lost 2 bases, leaving 1 base of the junction unmatched. This CDR3 has 15 residues. The CDR3 DNA reads as TGTGCCAGCAGTTACCCAGGGGGTGGGGCCAACGTCCTGACTTTC. Translated, it gives CASSYPGGGANVLTF.

This chain connects TRBV5-8 to TRBJ2-1, with 8 nucleotides matching TRBD2. After removal of 6 bases from V and 12 bases from J, the junction contained 14 bases not matched to a gene. Germline-derived CDR1 and CDR2 are SGHTS and YDEGEE. The CDR3 covers 14 residues. This CDR3 is CASTSLRGGPLQFF. The CDR3 DNA is TGTGCCAGCACCAGCTTACGGGGGGGACCACTGCAGTTCTTC.

The V and J genes are TRBV9 and TRBJ1-1; unclear D gene. This CDR3 has 13 residues. Germline lookup yields CDR1 SGDLS and CDR2 YYNGEE. V was trimmed by 2 bases and J by 0 bases, leaving 5 bases between them. CDR3: CASSVQMNTEAFF. In nucleotides, the CDR3 is TGTGCCAGCAGCGTCCAGATGAACACTGAAGCTTTCTTT.

This chain connects TRBV5-1 to TRBJ1-2; TRBD1 matches at 9 bases. With V trimmed by 4 bases and J by 5 bases, 9 bases remained unmatched. CDR1 and CDR2 from the germline V gene are SGHRS and YFSETQ. This CDR3 contains 15 residues. The CDR3 DNA reads as TGCGCCAGCAGCGCGTCCGGGACAGGGCAATATGGCTACACCTTC. It translates to CASSASGTGQYGYTF.

This clone appeared once. The chain combines TRBV7-2 with TRBJ2-1, with D possibly matching TRBD2 (6 bases). V was shortened by 1 base and J by 9 bases, with 16 bases between the two germline ends. The germline CDR1 and CDR2 sequences are SGHTA and FQGNSA. The CDR3 is 15 amino acids. CDR3 sequence (DNA): TGTGCCAGCAGCTTAGTGGTCGGCGGGGCTGGTGAGCAGTTCTTC. Translated, it gives CASSLVVGGAGEQFF.

CDR3 amino acids: CASSQAGTGSSGNTIYF. CDR3 nucleotide sequence: TGTGCCAGCAGCCAAGCTGGGACAGGTTCCTCTGGAAACACCATATATTTT. This chain connects TRBV4-2 to TRBJ1-3; TRBD1 matches at 8 bases. J gave up 0 bases and V 1 base, and 5 bases lay outside the gene matches. The length of the CDR3 is 17 residues. Germline V gene sequence: CDR1 LGHNA, CDR2 YNFKEQ.

The V gene is TRBV19, the J gene TRBJ1-6, with D possibly matching TRBD1 (6 bases). CDR3 length equals 15 residues. Germline CDR1 and CDR2: LNHDA and SQIVND (reference sequence). Trimming removed 1 base from V and 2 bases from J, with 6 bases in between. This CDR3 reads CASSIGTAYNSPLHF. Written as DNA, the CDR3 is TGTGCCAGTAGTATAGGGACAGCCTATAATTCACCCCTCCACTTT.

This rearrangement joins TRBV7-6 to TRBJ2-7; unclear D gene. Trimming took 3 bases from V and 4 from J, leaving 16 bases between them. This CDR3 contains 15 residues. Germline V gene sequence: CDR1 SGHVS, CDR2 FNYEAQ. In nucleotides, the CDR3 is TGTGCCAGCAGCTTTATAAGAGGCCAGATTTACGAGCAGTACTTC. Translating gives CASSFIRGQIYEQYF.

The gene calls are TRBV11-2 and TRBJ1-1; a weak D match, TRBD1 (5 bases). Germline CDR1 SGHAT, CDR2 FQNNGV. This CDR3 has 12 residues. Trimming took off 9 bases at V and 5 bases at J, with 13 bases between the two ends. CDR3 in DNA: TGTGCCAGTGGACGACAGCCTACTGAAGCTTTCTTT. It codes for CASGRQPTEAFF.

The V call is TRBV6-6, the J call TRBJ2-7, with 8 positions matching TRBD1. Trimming at V came to 9 bases and at J to 3 bases, leaving 7 bases not matched to a gene. The CDR3 is made up of 13 amino acids. In germline, CDR1 is MNHNY, CDR2 SVGAGI (reference sequence). In nucleotides, the CDR3 is TGTGCCAGTAGACAGGGGCTCAACTACGAGCAGTACTTC. It codes for CASRQGLNYEQYF.

The J gene is TRBJ1-2, the V gene TRBV19; maybe TRBD1 (5 bases). The CDR3 covers 14 residues. Germline loops: CDR1 LNHDA, CDR2 SQIVND (reference sequence). Trimming left V 0 bases short and J 4 bases short, with 9 bases between. CDR3 protein: CASSIEAGFYGYTF. The DNA for the CDR3 is TGTGCCAGTAGTATAGAGGCAGGGTTCTATGGCTACACCTTC.

This clone was observed a handful of times. The genes are TRBV5-5 and TRBJ2-3; 8 nucleotides align to TRBD2. The CDR3 runs to 15 residues. V lost 0 bases, J lost 2 bases, and 2 bases stayed unmatched. Germline values: CDR1 SGHKS, CDR2 YYEKEE (reference sequence). CDR3 sequence reads: CASSLGLAITDTQYF. The CDR3 bases are TGTGCCAGCAGCTTGGGACTAGCGATCACAGATACGCAGTATTTT.

The V gene is TRBV3-1 (or the pseudogene TRBV3-2), the J gene TRBJ1-1, with TRBD1 as a possible D gene (6 bases). Germline assignment: CDR1 LGHDT and CDR2 YNNKEL (reference sequence). V was trimmed by 0 bases and J by 4 bases, leaving 12 bases between them. This CDR3 is 15 amino acids long. The CDR3 nucleotides read TGTGCCAGCAGCCAAGAGGTCCCAGGGGCCACTGAAGCTTTCTTT. This gives the protein CASSQEVPGATEAFF.

J is TRBJ2-7 and V is TRBV19; 11 nucleotides agree with TRBD2. V lost 3 bases, J lost 2 bases, and 0 bases stayed unmatched. From germline, CDR1 is LNHDA and CDR2 SQIVND (reference sequence). There are 14 residues in the CDR3. The CDR3 sequence is CASSMTSGAYEQYF. CDR3 coding DNA: TGTGCCAGTAGTATGACTAGCGGGGCCTACGAGCAGTACTTC.

The CDR3 is CASQRQAEAGEQFF. The CDR3 bases are TGTGCCAGTCAAAGACAGGCGGAGGCGGGTGAGCAGTTCTTC. The chain links TRBV19 to TRBJ2-1; perhaps TRBD1 as D (6 bases). The length of the CDR3 is 14 residues. Between the trimmed V and J ends, which lost 8 bases and 9 bases, there was a span of 20 bases. Germline assignment: CDR1 LNHDA and CDR2 SQIVND (reference sequence).

In its sample, this clone was seen a few times. V gene TRBV18 combines with J gene TRBJ2-2, with 7 nucleotides matching TRBD1. Germline-derived CDR1 and CDR2 are KGHSH and LQKENI. This CDR3 has 16 residues. V lost 4 bases to trimming and J lost 4 bases; unmatched junction nucleotides: 9. In DNA, the CDR3 is TGTGCCAGCTCACGAACCGGGACAGCCATCACCGGGGAGCTGTTTTTT. Translation gives CASSRTGTAITGELFF.

This chain's CDR3 is CASSVAGGPYNEQFF. The CDR3 DNA reads TGTGCCAGCAGCGTAGCGGGAGGCCCCTACAATGAGCAGTTCTTC. This chain joins TRBV9 and TRBJ2-1, with 7 nucleotides matching TRBD2. The length of the CDR3 is 15 residues. Germline values: CDR1 SGDLS, CDR2 YYNGEE. J was trimmed by 2 bases and V by 0 bases; bases with no gene match: 2. The full variable domain, with the rest looked up from reference TRBV9 and TRBJ2-1, is DSGVTQTPKHLITATGQRVTLRCSPRSGDLSVYWYQQSLDQGLQFLIQYYNGEERAKGNILERFSAQQFPDLHSELNLSSLELGDSALYFCASSVAGGPYNEQFFGPGTRLTVL.

The chain joins TRBV5-4 to TRBJ2-1; 9 nucleotides align to TRBD1. The CDR3 length is 17 residues. Germline CDR1 is SGHNT and CDR2 is YYREEE (reference sequence). The J segment lost 7 bases and the V segment lost 4 bases, leaving 15 bases of the junction unmatched. The CDR3 loop is CASSRSDEPGQGNEQFF. The CDR3 region has the DNA TGTGCCAGCAGCCGGAGTGACGAACCGGGACAGGGAAATGAGCAGTTCTTC. The full variable domain, its missing parts supplied by reference TRBV5-4 and TRBJ2-1, is ETGVTQSPTHLIKTRGQQVTLRCSSQSGHNTVSWYQQALGQGPQFIFQYYREEENGRGNFPPRFSGLQFPNYSSELNVNALELDDSALYLCASSRSDEPGQGNEQFFGPGTRLTVL.

The rearrangement uses TRBV2 and TRBJ2-6; D possibly corresponds to TRBD1 (5 bases). Germline V gene sequence: CDR1 SNHLY, CDR2 FYNNEI. The CDR3 spans 12 residues. Between the trimmed V and J ends, which lost 2 bases and 9 bases, there was a span of 5 bases. In DNA form, the CDR3 reads TGTGCCAGCAGTGAACAGGGCAACGTCCTGACTTTC. It translates to CASSEQGNVLTF.

This clone was seen a few times. This chain uses TRBV2 with TRBJ1-1, with 8 bases matching TRBD1. The CDR3 has 16 amino acids. The trim removed 6 bases at V and 0 bases at J, leaving 9 bases unmatched. The germline CDR1 and CDR2 sequences are SNHLY and FYNNEI. This CDR3 is CASRIGTGDMNTEAFF. The CDR3 region has the DNA TGTGCCAGCAGGATAGGGACAGGCGACATGAACACTGAAGCTTTCTTT. The whole variable domain, remainder taken from reference TRBV2 and TRBJ1-1, is EPEVTQTPSHQVTQMGQEVILRCVPISNHLYFYWYRQILGQKVEFLVSFYNNEISEKSEIFDDQFSVERPDGSNFTLKIRSTKLEDSAMYFCASRIGTGDMNTEAFFGQGTRLTVV.

The CDR3 region is CASSLETGGTEAFF. The CDR3, as DNA: TGTGCCAGCAGCTTAGAGACAGGGGGCACTGAAGCTTTCTTT. The chain combines TRBV7-2 with TRBJ1-1, with TRBD1 identical over 9 bases. J gave up 4 bases and V 1 base, and 1 base lay outside the gene matches. The V gene's germline CDR1 is SGHTA and CDR2 FQGNSA. The CDR3 loop spans 14 amino acids.

The rearrangement uses TRBV2 and TRBJ2-1, with TRBD2 matching 13 bases. The CDR3 loop spans 14 amino acids. Trimming removed 4 bases from V and 9 bases from J; junction bases left unmatched: 3. Germline V CDR1 and CDR2: SNHLY, FYNNEI. CDR3 nucleotide sequence: TGTGCCAGCAGTGGACTAGCGGGGGGTGGTGAGCAGTTCTTC. This sequence encodes CASSGLAGGGEQFF.

V is TRBV7-8 and J is TRBJ1-2; no reliable D call. V lost 0 bases to trimming and J lost 4 bases, with 6 bases between them. Germline CDR1 reads SGHVS; CDR2 reads FQNEAQ. The CDR3 is 13 residues long. The CDR3 DNA reads TGTGCCAGCAGCTTAGCGCCCAGCTATGGCTACACCTTC. It specifies CASSLAPSYGYTF.

V gene TRBV7-9 combines with J gene TRBJ2-1; TRBD2 is a possible D gene (6 bases). Germline CDR1 and CDR2: SEHNR and FQNEAQ (reference sequence). The V gene lost 4 bases and the J gene lost 4 bases, with 11 bases spanning the gap. This CDR3 has 14 amino acids. For the CDR3, the DNA is TGTGCCAGCAGCTCGACTAGTGTTTACAATGAGCAGTTCTTC. It encodes CASSSTSVYNEQFF.

The chain is built from TRBV5-1 and TRBJ2-2, with TRBD2 matching 13 bases. Germline V lookup: CDR1 SGHRS, CDR2 YFSETQ. V trimming: 4 bases; J trimming: 6 bases; junction bases outside the gene matches: 6. This CDR3 has 16 amino acids. CDR3 nucleotides: TGCGCCAGCAGCCTCACTAGCGGGAGGGCCTCCGGGGAGCTGTTTTTT. This sequence encodes CASSLTSGRASGELFF.